This is a list of T cell receptor beta chains from one sample in a study of control samples from healthy donors and cancer patients. Repertoires were generated with immunoSEQ multiplex PCR, while TCRdb's copy carries only in-frame clones and drops some. This table has about 110,000 clones, 88% appearing once. The sample taken for sequencing was PBMCs. These receptors all come from an older woman with lung cancer. Each CDR3 is given with its conserved first and last residue. The order of the fields is D gene, J gene, clone size, V gene, CDR3 DNA, CDR3 protein. The D gene is left open where the match is weak. Size is omitted from some rows. Given values are once, few, many or a class for expanded clones.

>.|TRBJ1-3|.|TRBV18
TGTGCCAGCTCACCTAGAGGGGATCAGGGCGGAAACACCATATATTTT
CASSPRGDQGGNTIYF
>TRBD1|TRBJ2-1|.|TRBV5-1
TGCGCCAGCAGCTTTGGGGGACAGGGCAACAATGAGCAGTTCTTC
CASSFGGQGNNEQFF
>.|TRBJ2-1|.|TRBV3-1/TRBV3-2
TGTGCCAGCAGCCAAGGGACTATCTACAATGAGCAGTTCTTC
CASSQGTIYNEQFF
>TRBD1|TRBJ1-2|.|TRBV29-1
TGCAGCGTCCCCTCACAGGGGGCAAGGGGCTACACCTTC
CSVPSQGARGYTF
>TRBD1|TRBJ1-6|.|TRBV18
TGTGCCAGCTCACCCAGACAGGGGGGAAATAATTCACCCCTCCACTTT
CASSPRQGGNNSPLHF
>TRBD2|TRBJ2-7|.|TRBV5-1
TGCGCCAGCAGCGAGGGTTTGGGACTAGCCTACGAGCAGTACTTC
CASSEGLGLAYEQYF
>TRBD2|TRBJ2-1|.|TRBV3-1/TRBV3-2
TGTGCCAGCAGCCCAAGCGGGAGGGCCTACAATGAGCAGTTCTTC
CASSPSGRAYNEQFF
>TRBD1|TRBJ1-1|.|TRBV5-1
TGCGCCAGCAGCTTGGAGGGCAGGGGGACTGAAGCTTTCTTT
CASSLEGRGTEAFF
>TRBD2|TRBJ2-3|.|TRBV7-2
TGTGCCAGCAGCTTGAGCGGGAGGGCCCCAGATACGCAGTATTTT
CASSLSGRAPDTQYF
>TRBD1|TRBJ1-1|.|TRBV5-1
TGCGCCAGCAGCCCGGGACAGGGGTTAGGGAACACTGAAGCTTTCTTT
CASSPGQGLGNTEAFF
>.|TRBJ1-2|.|TRBV5-4
TGTGCCAGCAGCTCCACCTGGGGCGGTTGGTATGGCTACACCTTC
CASSSTWGGWYGYTF
>.|TRBJ2-1|.|TRBV27
TGTGCCAGCACCCTTAAGAGCGGCAATGAGCAGTTCTTC
CASTLKSGNEQFF
>.|TRBJ2-3|.|TRBV24-1
TGTGCCACCAGTGATTTCGGTTATACAGATACGCAGTATTTT
CATSDFGYTDTQYF
>TRBD2|TRBJ2-3|once|TRBV10-3
TGTGCCATCAGCAAGCGGGGGGAAGATCATACGCAGTATTTT
CAISKRGEDHTQYF
>.|TRBJ2-2|few|TRBV20-1
TGCAGTGCTAGTCCAGGGGTGTTCGCCACCGGGGAGCTGTTTTTT
CSASPGVFATGELFF
>TRBD2|TRBJ2-3|.|TRBV19
TGTGCCAGTAGTATTGAAGGGAACCCGGGGGGAAATACGCAGTATTTT
CASSIEGNPGGNTQYF
>TRBD1|TRBJ1-5|.|TRBV19
TGTGCCAGTAGTATAGGTGTCCAGGGGGGTAATCAGCCCCAGCATTTT
CASSIGVQGGNQPQHF
>TRBD1|TRBJ1-2|.|TRBV18
TGTGCCAGCTCACTCCGGGACAGGGGGGATAACTATGGCTACACCTTC
CASSLRDRGDNYGYTF
>TRBD1|TRBJ2-3|.|TRBV11-3
TGTGCCAGCAGCTTGGGTTTACAGGGGGGCACAGATACGCAGTATTTT
CASSLGLQGGTDTQYF
>.|TRBJ2-2|.|TRBV30
TGTGCCTGGAGGGGGCAGGGAATCGGGGAGCTGTTTTTT
CAWRGQGIGELFF
>.|TRBJ1-2|.|TRBV10-3
TGTGCCATCAGTGGAAGTACCGGGAACTATGGCTACACCTTC
CAISGSTGNYGYTF
>.|TRBJ2-7|.|TRBV18
TGTGCCAGCTCACCACCGGGAGCGAGGCACGAGCAGTACTTC
CASSPPGARHEQYF
>.|TRBJ2-1|once|TRBV9
TGTGCCAGCAGCGCCCGGGACCCCTTCGAGGAGCAGTTCTTC
CASSARDPFEEQFF
>TRBD2|TRBJ2-7|.|TRBV7-6
TGTGCCAGCAGCTCTAGTGGGACTAGCGGGAGACCCTACGAGCAGTACTTC
CASSSSGTSGRPYEQYF
>.|TRBJ1-1|.|TRBV29-1
TGCAGCGTTGGGGAACATAACACTGAAGCTTTCTTT
CSVGEHNTEAFF
>TRBD1|TRBJ2-7|.|TRBV28
TGTGCCAGCTTCGGGACAGTGGGTTTCGTTGGCGAGCAGTACTTC
CASFGTVGFVGEQYF
>.|TRBJ1-2|few|TRBV9
TGTGCCAGCAGCGTAGGGTTTAACTATGGCTACACCTTC
CASSVGFNYGYTF
>TRBD1|TRBJ1-2|.|TRBV9
TGTGCCAGCAGCGTCCAGGGGGCGGGGGACTATGGCTACACCTTC
CASSVQGAGDYGYTF
>.|TRBJ1-4|.|TRBV15
TGTGCCACCAGCAGAGGAGGAGGTAATAATGAAAAACTGTTTTTT
CATSRGGGNNEKLFF
>.|TRBJ1-3|.|TRBV20-1
TGCAGTGCTAGTTATCGGGGAAGTTCTGGAAACACCATATATTTT
CSASYRGSSGNTIYF
>.|TRBJ2-3|.|TRBV7-3
TGTGCCAGCAGCCGGGCCGCGGGGGCGGGTTGGGATACGCAGTATTTT
CASSRAAGAGWDTQYF
>.|TRBJ2-7|.|TRBV4-1
TGCGCCAGCAGCCCACGTACAGCTACATCCTACGAGCAGTACTTC
CASSPRTATSYEQYF
>.|TRBJ1-1|.|TRBV3-1/TRBV3-2
TGTGCCAGCAGCCTTAGGAGGCCTCATACTGAAGCTTTCTTT
CASSLRRPHTEAFF
>TRBD1|TRBJ1-1|.|TRBV27
TGTGCCAGCAGTTGGGGGACAGGAAACACTGAAGCTTTCTTT
CASSWGTGNTEAFF
>TRBD2|TRBJ2-5|.|TRBV18
TGTGCCAGCTCACCCCGGACTAGGGAGGAGACCCAGTACTTC
CASSPRTREETQYF
>.|TRBJ1-5|.|TRBV12-5
TGTGCTAGTGGTCAATCCCAGGATCAGCCCCAGCATTTT
CASGQSQDQPQHF
>.|TRBJ1-4|few|TRBV6-5
TGTGCCAGCTCGGGACCCACCCTTGAAAAACTGTTTTTT
CASSGPTLEKLFF
>TRBD1|TRBJ1-2|.|TRBV19
TGTGCCAGTAGTATAGACTCGGGACAGGGGGTCTATGGCTACACCTTC
CASSIDSGQGVYGYTF
>.|TRBJ2-6|.|TRBV19
TGTGCCAGTAGCATCTGGGAAACTACTGGGGCCAACGTCCTGACTTTC
CASSIWETTGANVLTF
>TRBD1|TRBJ1-4|.|TRBV5-8
TGTGCCAGCAGCTCCCCCCCCAGGGGGAAAGTTGAAAAACTGTTTTTT
CASSSPPRGKVEKLFF
>TRBD2|TRBJ2-1|.|TRBV7-2
TGTGCCAGCAGCTTAGAGTATTGGCAGCGGGGGGGGCAGTTCTTC
CASSLEYWQRGGQFF
>TRBD2|TRBJ2-3|.|TRBV6-1
TGTGCCAGCAGTGAAGGGTTATTAGCGGGAACTAGCACAGATACGCAGTATTTT
CASSEGLLAGTSTDTQYF
>.|TRBJ1-6|.|TRBV7-9
TGTGCCAGCAGCTTAGGAAGCGGTGGGGGGCTCGGTTCACCCCTCCACTTT
CASSLGSGGGLGSPLHF
>.|TRBJ1-1|.|TRBV25-1
TGTGCCAGCAGTCCACAGGTTAACACTGAAGCTTTCTTT
CASSPQVNTEAFF
>.|TRBJ2-1|.|TRBV29-1
TGCAGTGTTAACGTCGGGGCGTACAATGAGCAGTTCTTC
CSVNVGAYNEQFF
>.|TRBJ1-1|once|TRBV11-2
TGTGCCAGCAGCTTACGGGCAGGGATCACTGAAGCTTTCTTT
CASSLRAGITEAFF
>.|TRBJ1-3|.|TRBV2
TGTGCCAGCAGTGAACAAGGAAACTCTGGAAACACCATATATTTT
CASSEQGNSGNTIYF